The T cell receptor beta chain under discussion was sequenced for a study of Ad26.COV2.S vaccination and SARS-CoV-2 variants. Sample treatment: around 19 received Ad26.COV2.S at low or high dose, single or two shots; several received placebo; per-sample allocation not given. The samples were gathered on day 63 after the first injection of vaccine or placebo. V shed 1 base and J 7 bases; nucleotides not matched to a gene: 9. CDR3 length: 16 amino acids. Per the germline V gene, CDR1 is SGHTA and CDR2 is FQGNSA. Data came from immunoSEQ multiplex PCR; TCRdb stores just in-frame clones and leaves some out. The table records about 440,000 clones, less than 95% of them present only once.

The rearrangement links TRBV7-2 to TRBJ1-2; TRBD1 agrees at 10 bases. The sequence was collected from a person between 18 and 60 years old who received the Ad26.COV2.S COVID-19 vaccine or a placebo. This specimen consisted of peripheral blood, obtained in a trial of Ad26.COV2.S vaccine versus placebo. The CDR3 is CASSLGGTGAFGGYTF. The CDR3 DNA follows: TGTGCCAGCAGCTTAGGTGGGACAGGGGCCTTCGGTGGCTACACCTTC.